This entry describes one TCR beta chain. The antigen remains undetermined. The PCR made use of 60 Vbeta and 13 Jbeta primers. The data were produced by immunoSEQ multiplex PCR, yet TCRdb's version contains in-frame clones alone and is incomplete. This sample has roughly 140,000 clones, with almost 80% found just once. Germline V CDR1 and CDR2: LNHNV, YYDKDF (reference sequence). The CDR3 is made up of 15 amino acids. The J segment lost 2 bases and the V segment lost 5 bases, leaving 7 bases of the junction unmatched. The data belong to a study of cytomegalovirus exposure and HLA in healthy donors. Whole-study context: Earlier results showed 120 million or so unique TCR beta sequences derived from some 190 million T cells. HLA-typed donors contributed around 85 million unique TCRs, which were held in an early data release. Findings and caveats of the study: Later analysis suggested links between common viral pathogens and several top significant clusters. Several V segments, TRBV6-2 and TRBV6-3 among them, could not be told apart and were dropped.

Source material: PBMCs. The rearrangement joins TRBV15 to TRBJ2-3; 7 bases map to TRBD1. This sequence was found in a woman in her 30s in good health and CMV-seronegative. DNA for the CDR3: TGTGCCACCAGCGTCGGGACAGACTACACAGATACGCAGTATTTT. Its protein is CATSVGTDYTDTQYF.